The 17 T cell receptor beta chains below all came from one sample that was sequenced in a study of CD8+ T cells in alopecia areata. Stated treatment: oral pan-JAK inhibitor, 5-10 mg twice daily. The authors extracted RNA and reverse transcribed it into cDNA as the sequencing template. The repertoire was sequenced with immunoSEQ multiplex PCR; TCRdb's copy has only in-frame clones and lacks some. The sample records roughly 190,000 clones, around 56% being singletons. The sample in question was CD4+ T cells sorted from blood, obtained at week 4, from a patient treated with tofacitinib. The receptors were gathered from a human donor with alopecia areata.

V and J are TRBV11-2 and TRBJ2-5; D might be TRBD1 or TRBD2, each matching 7 bases. CDR1 and CDR2 (germline): SGHAT, FQNNGV. The CDR3 length is 15 residues. Deletions cut 5 bases from V and 5 bases from J, with 18 bases between. The CDR3 sequence: CASSPFVQGGETQYF. CDR3 nucleotides: TGTGCCAGCAGCCCGTTTGTCCAGGGGGGGGAGACCCAGTACTTC.

The CDR3 DNA reads TGTGCCAGCAGCCCCCCGTGGGCGGTGAACACTGAAGCTTTCTTT. Translation: CASSPPWAVNTEAFF. J is TRBJ1-1 and V is TRBV27; D unresolved. Germline assignment: CDR1 MNHEY and CDR2 SMNVEV (reference sequence). The V and J ends lost 6 bases and 0 bases respectively, with 14 bases between them. CDR3 size: 15 residues.

This clone occurred a few times. The V and J genes are TRBV29-1 and TRBJ2-5; D is unclear. Germline CDR1 is SQVTM and CDR2 is ANQGSEA. Trimming took off 7 bases at V and 8 bases at J, with 14 bases between the two ends. This CDR3 is built from 11 residues. CDR3 loop: CSADLKGTQYF. DNA for the CDR3: TGCAGCGCAGACCTTAAAGGAACCCAGTACTTC.

The chain links TRBV10-2 to TRBJ2-7; D unclear. This CDR3 comprises 10 residues. The V and J ends lost 8 bases and 4 bases respectively, with 6 bases between them. In germline, CDR1 is WSHSY, CDR2 SAAADI. The CDR3 spells CASAFYEQYF. The CDR3 coding sequence is TGCGCCAGCGCGTTTTACGAGCAGTACTTC.

The chain recombines TRBV7-2 with TRBJ2-7; TRBD2 matches at 8 bases. CDR1 and CDR2 (germline): SGHTA, FQGNSA. The trim removed 1 base at V and 4 bases at J, leaving 6 bases unmatched. The CDR3 extends over 15 amino acids. The CDR3 is CASSLVSGGSYEQYF. For the CDR3, the DNA is TGTGCCAGCAGCTTAGTATCGGGAGGGAGTTACGAGCAGTACTTC.

The rearrangement joins TRBV18 to TRBJ2-5; D uncertain. Germline V gene sequence: CDR1 KGHSH, CDR2 LQKENI. V dropped 0 bases and J dropped 7 bases, with 6 bases sitting between them. CDR3 length equals 12 residues. The chain's CDR3 is CASSPPTGTQYF. In nucleotides, the CDR3 is TGTGCCAGCTCACCACCGACCGGGACCCAGTACTTC.

Comment on this clone: The junction departs from the called germline gene at one end, perhaps through a read error. J is TRBJ2-5 and V is TRBV14; 7 nucleotides match TRBD2. CDR1 and CDR2 from the germline V gene are SGHDN and FVKESK. The CDR3 runs to 16 residues. In DNA form, the CDR3 reads TGTGCCAGCAGCCAAGGAATGGGGCTAGCGGAAGAGGCCCAGTACTTC. Encoded protein: CASSQGMGLAEEAQYF.

The chain is built from TRBV4-1 and TRBJ2-1, with D perhaps given as TRBD1 or TRBD2 (5 bases each). Trimming took 11 bases from V and 4 from J, leaving 9 bases between them. Germline CDR1 reads MGHRA; CDR2 reads YSYEKL. This CDR3 spans 11 amino acids. The CDR3 sequence is CASWGYNEQFF. The CDR3 bases are TGCGCCTCGTGGGGGTACAATGAGCAGTTCTTC.

The CDR3 coding sequence is TGTGCCAGCAGCTTCCACAATGAGCAGTTCTTC. Translating gives CASSFHNEQFF. The J gene is TRBJ2-1, the V gene TRBV5-6; D not resolved. CDR1 SGHDT and CDR2 YYEEEE come from the germline V gene. The V end lost 2 bases, the J end lost 5 bases, and 2 bases lay between the germline ends. This CDR3 is built from 11 residues.

The chain couples TRBV5-1 to TRBJ1-2; D call uncertain. Germline V CDR1 and CDR2: SGHRS, YFSETQ. The V end was cut by 4 bases, the J end by 8 bases, with 15 bases between. The CDR3 runs to 13 residues. The CDR3 DNA sequence: TGCGCCAGCAGCCCGCCGGAGGCGGCGGGCTACACCTTC. It encodes CASSPPEAAGYTF.

The CDR3 nucleotides are TGCGCCAGCAGCTTGAGACAGGGGGCCGTCGAGCAGTACTTC. Amino acids: CASSLRQGAVEQYF. The chain links TRBV5-1 to TRBJ2-7, with 10 bases that match TRBD1. Looked up from germline, CDR1 is SGHRS and CDR2 is YFSETQ. There are 14 residues in the CDR3. The J segment lost 6 bases and the V segment lost 1 base, leaving 4 bases of the junction unmatched.

The table lists this clone with a few counts. The genes are TRBV4-1 and TRBJ2-5, with D possibly TRBD1 on 6 matching bases. The V end lost 2 bases, the J end lost 6 bases, and 10 bases lay between the germline ends. The germline V gene has CDR1 MGHRA and CDR2 YSYEKL. CDR3 length: 13 residues. CDR3 bases: TGCGCCAGCAGCCAAAACGACAGGAAGACCCAGTACTTC. It is translated as CASSQNDRKTQYF.

This chain connects TRBV7-2 to TRBJ2-7; 8 bases map to TRBD1. V trimming: 1 base; J trimming: 4 bases; junction bases outside the gene matches: 6. The CDR3 consists of 15 residues. Germline V CDR1 and CDR2: SGHTA, FQGNSA. The CDR3 loop reads CASSLDPGQEYEQYF. CDR3 bases: TGTGCCAGCAGCTTAGACCCGGGACAGGAGTACGAGCAGTACTTC.

This rearrangement joins TRBV11-2 to TRBJ2-5; weak D call: TRBD2 (6 bases). Deletions cut 3 bases from V and 7 bases from J, with 21 bases between. The CDR3 is 16 amino acids. The germline V gene encodes CDR1 SGHAT and CDR2 FQNNGV. The CDR3 nucleotides are TGTGCCAGCAGCTTCGTTCCGGGAGACACCTCAGGGACCCAGTACTTC. It yields the protein CASSFVPGDTSGTQYF.

This clone has only a few counts. V and J are TRBV11-2 and TRBJ2-7; tentatively, D is TRBD1 (6 bases). Trimming cost V 1 base and J 10 bases, with 11 bases left between them. Germline loops: CDR1 SGHAT, CDR2 FQNNGV. This CDR3 contains 12 residues. CDR3 sequence: CASSLVQGLQYF. The CDR3 nucleotides read TGTGCCAGCAGCTTAGTCCAGGGGCTCCAGTACTTC.

The J gene is TRBJ2-3, the V gene TRBV29-1; D possibly matches TRBD1 or TRBD2 (5 bases each). The CDR3 loop spans 10 amino acids. Germline lookup yields CDR1 SQVTM and CDR2 ANQGSEA. V lost 7 bases, J lost 8 bases, and 10 bases lay in between. CDR3 amino acids: CSGGSVTQYF. The CDR3 DNA reads as TGCAGCGGGGGGAGCGTTACGCAGTATTTT.

This clone has more than one count but fewer than ten. V gene TRBV30 combines with J gene TRBJ1-2; no reliable D call. Deletions cut 2 bases from V and 13 bases from J, with 17 bases between. The CDR3 is made up of 12 amino acids. CDR1 GTSNPN and CDR2 SVGIG come from the germline V gene (reference sequence). Written as DNA, the CDR3 is TGTGCCTGGAGTCCCCGATCGGGTCCGTCCACCTTC. Its translation: CAWSPRSGPSTF. Drawing the rest from reference TRBV30 and TRBJ1-2, the complete variable domain is SQTIHQWPATLVQPVGSPLSLECTVEGTSNPNLYWYRQAAGRGLQLLFYSVGIGQISSEVPQNLSASRPQDRQFILSSKKLLLSDSGFYLCAWSPRSGPSTFGSGTRLTVV.